Following are 21 T cell receptor beta chains from one sample sequenced in a study of cytomegalovirus exposure and HLA in healthy donors. A multiplex PCR was run with 60 Vbeta primers and 13 Jbeta primers. Only in-frame clones appear in the TCRdb table, and some are missing; sequencing was by immunoSEQ multiplex PCR. The top ten hold 0.65% to 0.85% of the sample, which has fewer than 200,000 clones, 76% seen once. The sequenced sample was PBMCs. These receptors all stem from a female donor in good health and CMV-seronegative.

The chain has TRBV28 and TRBJ2-1; 7 bases are shared with TRBD2. Trimming at V came to 2 bases and at J to 0 bases, leaving 4 bases not matched to a gene. The CDR3 extends over 16 amino acids. The germline gives CDR1 MDHEN, CDR2 SYDVKM. CDR3 protein: CASSLRGGSSYNEQFF. The CDR3, as DNA: TGTGCCAGCAGTTTAAGGGGCGGGAGCTCCTACAATGAGCAGTTCTTC.

J is TRBJ1-2 and V is TRBV7-9; 7 nucleotides match TRBD1. Losses at the gene ends were 4 bases for V and 12 bases for J; bases not matched to a gene: 11. Germline loops: CDR1 SEHNR, CDR2 FQNEAQ (reference sequence). This CDR3 is 13 amino acids long. The CDR3 bases are TGTGCCAGCAGCTGGAGGGGGCAGGAGGGGAACACCTTC. This gives the protein CASSWRGQEGNTF.

The chain carries TRBV19 and TRBJ2-7; a possible D gene is TRBD1 (6 bases). CDR1 LNHDA and CDR2 SQIVND come from the germline V gene (reference sequence). The V and J ends lost 4 bases and 2 bases respectively, with 12 bases between them. CDR3 size: 14 residues. CDR3 residues: CASSTRDTTYEQYF. The CDR3 coding sequence is TGTGCCAGTAGTACCCGGGACACCACCTACGAGCAGTACTTC.

This chain links TRBV7-3 with TRBJ2-1; D is unclear. CDR1 is SGHTA and CDR2 is FQGTGA in the germline V gene. The length of the CDR3 is 13 residues. Trimming took 5 bases from V and 5 from J, leaving 10 bases between them. The CDR3 reads CASSVTSNNEQFF. CDR3 DNA: TGTGCCAGCAGCGTCACAAGTAACAATGAGCAGTTCTTC.

V is TRBV7-2 and J is TRBJ2-4; tentative D call: TRBD1 (6 bases). Germline-derived CDR1 and CDR2 are SGHTA and FQGNSA. The V gene lost 5 bases and the J gene lost 9 bases, with 14 bases spanning the gap. The CDR3 has 13 residues. The CDR3 loop reads CASSPRDKGIQYF. The CDR3 DNA sequence: TGTGCCAGCAGCCCCCGGGACAAAGGCATTCAGTACTTC.

Concerning this clone itself: Other DNA sequences in this specimen translate into the identical CDR3. The rearrangement uses TRBV5-1 and TRBJ2-7; D not resolved. The CDR3 totals 12 residues. Trimming took off 4 bases at V and 0 bases at J, with 5 bases between the two ends. CDR1 and CDR2 from the germline V gene are SGHRS and YFSETQ. CDR3 nucleotides: TGCGCCAGCAGCCTGAGCTCCTACGAGCAGTACTTC. This encodes CASSLSSYEQYF.

The J gene is TRBJ1-1, the V gene TRBV5-1; 7 bases are a match to TRBD1. The J segment lost 6 bases and the V segment lost 4 bases, leaving 12 bases of the junction unmatched. CDR3 length: 15 residues. CDR1 is SGHRS, CDR2 YFSETQ, per germline. The CDR3 is CASSRGTGAVSEAFF. CDR3 nucleotides: TGCGCCAGCAGCAGAGGAACAGGGGCTGTCTCTGAAGCTTTCTTT.

The rearrangement uses TRBV11-2 and TRBJ2-3; unclear D gene. The CDR3 sequence is 14 residues long. V lost 0 bases, J lost 3 bases, and 7 bases lay in between. Germline V CDR1 and CDR2: SGHAT, FQNNGV. CDR3 sequence reads: CASSLEQLTDTQYF. In nucleotides, the CDR3 is TGTGCCAGCAGCTTAGAACAGCTTACAGATACGCAGTATTTT.

This clone was seen a few times. The gene calls are TRBV7-2 and TRBJ2-7; the match to TRBD2 covers 7 bases. J was trimmed by 1 base and V by 1 base; bases with no gene match: 4. The CDR3 runs 15 residues. The germline V gene has CDR1 SGHTA and CDR2 FQGNSA. The CDR3 sequence: CASSLDSSGSYEQYF. DNA for the CDR3: TGTGCCAGCAGCTTAGATTCTAGCGGATCCTACGAGCAGTACTTC.

The J gene is TRBJ2-6, the V gene TRBV19; D is possibly TRBD1 (6 bases). V lost 5 bases and J 0 bases, leaving 17 bases between the germline ends. The CDR3 totals 18 residues. The V gene's germline CDR1 is LNHDA and CDR2 SQIVND (reference sequence). The CDR3 protein is CASSSRGQPISGANVLTF. CDR3 bases: TGTGCCAGTAGTTCCCGCGGACAGCCGATCTCTGGGGCCAACGTCCTGACTTTC.

The V and J genes are TRBV6-5 and TRBJ2-2; D perhaps matches TRBD2 (6 bases). The CDR3 consists of 15 residues. Germline CDR1 MNHEY, CDR2 SVGAGI. The ends were cut back, 6 bases at V and 1 base at J, with 12 bases in the middle. The CDR3 is CASRSRRVNTGELFF. CDR3 bases: TGTGCCAGCAGGTCCCGGAGGGTGAACACCGGGGAGCTGTTTTTT.

The chain couples TRBV10-3 to TRBJ2-1; TRBD1 matches 11 bases. This CDR3 comprises 15 residues. V shed 6 bases and J 8 bases; nucleotides not matched to a gene: 9. Germline loops: CDR1 ENHRY, CDR2 SYGVKD. This CDR3 reads CAIRFGTGGMDEQFF. CDR3 DNA sequence: TGTGCCATCAGATTCGGGACAGGGGGGATGGATGAGCAGTTCTTC.

The CDR3 loop reads CASGPGRVSYNEQFF. Written as DNA, the CDR3 is TGTGCCAGCGGCCCCGGGAGAGTGTCCTACAATGAGCAGTTCTTC. This chain connects TRBV6-5 to TRBJ2-1; a weak D match, TRBD2 (6 bases). The germline V gene has CDR1 MNHEY and CDR2 SVGAGI. This CDR3 comprises 15 residues. Trimming removed 8 bases from V and 1 base from J, with 15 bases in between.

This clone has more than one count but fewer than ten. V and J are TRBV18 and TRBJ2-5; D possibly corresponds to TRBD1 (6 bases). The V gene lost 2 bases and the J gene lost 6 bases, with 13 bases spanning the gap. Germline V CDR1 and CDR2: KGHSH, LQKENI. CDR3 length: 14 amino acids. CDR3 sequence reads: CASSPTLGAQTQYF. In DNA, the CDR3 is TGTGCCAGCTCACCAACCCTGGGGGCCCAGACCCAGTACTTC. The full variable domain, with the rest looked up from reference TRBV18 and TRBJ2-5, is NAGVMQNPRHLVRRRGQEARLRCSPMKGHSHVYWYRQLPEEGLKFMVYLQKENIIDESGMPKERFSAEFPKEGPSILRIQQVVRGDSAAYFCASSPTLGAQTQYFGPGTRLLVL.

The chain carries TRBV6-5 and TRBJ2-7; the D is unclear. The CDR3 runs to 13 residues. V lost 0 bases and J 5 bases, leaving 8 bases between the germline ends. Germline values: CDR1 MNHEY, CDR2 SVGAGI. In nucleotides, the CDR3 is TGTGCCAGCAGTTACTCGAAGCCCGACGAGCAGTACTTC. Translated: CASSYSKPDEQYF.

In this sample, this clone turned up a few times. The chain has TRBV2 and TRBJ2-2; 8 bases agree with TRBD1. The length of the CDR3 is 13 residues. Per germline, CDR1 SNHLY and CDR2 FYNNEI. V was pared by 6 bases and J by 5 bases, with 2 bases of the junction left unmatched. For the CDR3, the DNA is TGTGCCAGCAGGGACAGGGAAACCGGGGAGCTGTTTTTT. Amino acid sequence: CASRDRETGELFF.

This clone was counted only a few times. The genes are TRBV6-4 and TRBJ2-3, with 8 bases lining up with TRBD2. V lost 5 bases, J lost 0 bases, and 4 bases stayed unmatched. Germline V gene lookup returns CDR1 MRHNA and CDR2 SNTAGT. This CDR3 has 15 residues. Here the CDR3 reads CASSPSSGSTDTQYF. CDR3 sequence (DNA): TGTGCCAGCAGTCCGTCTAGCGGGAGCACAGATACGCAGTATTTT.

The chain employs TRBV7-2 and TRBJ2-5, with TRBD1 identical over 7 bases. Germline lookup yields CDR1 SGHTA and CDR2 FQGNSA. V lost 5 bases to trimming and J lost 2 bases; unmatched junction nucleotides: 2. The CDR3 is 13 residues long. As DNA, the CDR3 is TGTGCCAGCAGCCGGGGACAGCAAGAGACCCAGTACTTC. Protein product: CASSRGQQETQYF.

V usage is TRBV7-2 and J usage is TRBJ2-1; D gene uncertain. Germline V gene sequence: CDR1 SGHTA, CDR2 FQGNSA. The germline V and J ends were trimmed by 5 bases and 8 bases, with 19 bases remaining between them. The CDR3 length is 15 residues. CDR3 in amino acids: CASSQATHKYDEQFF. The DNA for the CDR3 is TGTGCCAGCAGCCAGGCGACCCATAAGTACGATGAGCAGTTCTTC.

This clone turned up a few times. The gene calls are TRBV7-9 and TRBJ1-2; TRBD1 matches 9 bases. CDR1 and CDR2 from the germline V gene are SEHNR and FQNEAQ (reference sequence). The V and J ends lost 5 bases and 5 bases, in that order; junction bases with no gene match: 9. The CDR3 contains 15 residues. CDR3 nucleotide sequence: TGTGCCAGCAGCCTACAGGGGGCGCGTATTTATGGCTACACCTTC. Translating it yields CASSLQGARIYGYTF.

The chain employs TRBV11-2 and TRBJ2-7; 13 positions agree with TRBD2. The germline CDR1 and CDR2 sequences are SGHAT and FQNNGV. The CDR3 spans 19 residues. V lost 6 bases, J lost 0 bases, and 14 bases stayed unmatched. CDR3 residues: CASSFVRRLAGGSSYEQYF. The CDR3 DNA reads TGTGCCAGCAGTTTTGTTAGAAGACTAGCGGGAGGCTCCTCCTACGAGCAGTACTTC.